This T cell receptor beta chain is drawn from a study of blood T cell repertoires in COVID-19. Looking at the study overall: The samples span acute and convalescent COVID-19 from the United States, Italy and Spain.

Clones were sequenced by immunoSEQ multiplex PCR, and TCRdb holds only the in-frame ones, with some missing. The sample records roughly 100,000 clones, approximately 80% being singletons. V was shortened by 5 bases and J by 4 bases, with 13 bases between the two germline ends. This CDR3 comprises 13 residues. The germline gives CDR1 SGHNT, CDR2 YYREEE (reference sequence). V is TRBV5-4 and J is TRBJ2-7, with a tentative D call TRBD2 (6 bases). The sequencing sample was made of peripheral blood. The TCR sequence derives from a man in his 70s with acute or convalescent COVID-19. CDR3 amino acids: CASSIGGTYEQYV. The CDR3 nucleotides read TGTGCCAGCAGTATTGGGGGGACGTACGAGCAGTACGTC.